This T cell receptor (beta chain) was sequenced for a study of blood T cell repertoires in COVID-19. Study in general: Spain, Italy and the United States supplied samples that represented acute and convalescent COVID-19. Sample material is recorded as cDNA or gDNA derived from T cells, B-cell-depleted T cells, or PBMCs.

Per the authors' pipeline: The assay estimated nucleated cells by amplifying reference gene primers. Clones were read by immunoSEQ multiplex PCR, and TCRdb kept only the in-frame ones, dropping some. That table supplies the V and J calls and clone size; D and trimming were determined from the DNA. The sample has under 30,000 clones; around 86% are singletons. In germline, CDR1 is MNHEY, CDR2 SMNVEV (reference sequence). CDR3 length equals 15 residues. This receptor was taken from a man between 45 and 60 years old with active COVID-19. V and J are TRBV27 and TRBJ2-3, with 10 bases matching TRBD1. The sequenced material came from peripheral blood. In DNA form, the CDR3 reads TGTGCTTCGGCCCGGACAGGGGGTAACACAGATACGCAGTATTTT. This sequence encodes CASARTGGNTDTQYF.